The entry that follows covers one T cell receptor (beta chain) sequence. Its antigen remains unknown. Before sequencing, viral peptide pools were used by the ViraFEST assay to expand antigen-specific CD4+ T cells. Once cultured for 10 to 11 days, the cells underwent separation to obtain CD4+ T cells. Subjects were given two BNT162b2 or mRNA-1273 vaccine doses. The data were obtained in a study of vaccination effects on CD4 cells after COVID-19. The CDR3 is 13 amino acids. The V segment lost 4 bases and the J segment 5 bases; nucleotides outside the gene matches: 3. CDR1 and CDR2 (germline): LNHDA, SQIVND (reference sequence). Data came from immunoSEQ multiplex PCR; TCRdb stores just in-frame clones and leaves some out. The sample includes more than 50,000 clones, approximately 76% seen only once; the top ten take 0.95%.

This TCR was sampled from a human donor who received a COVID-19 vaccine. Sample: CD4+ T cells from PBMCs cultured with HCoV-OC43 spike peptides, taken after COVID-19 vaccination. This sample's subset: HCoV-OC43 spike overlapping peptide pool stimulation. The gene calls are TRBV19 and TRBJ1-1; 8 positions match TRBD1. The CDR3 here is CASSTNRGTEAFF. The CDR3 coding sequence is TGTGCCAGTAGTACAAACAGGGGGACTGAAGCTTTCTTT. Supplemented by reference TRBV19 and TRBJ1-1, the full variable domain reads DGGITQSPKYLFRKEGQNVTLSCEQNLNHDAMYWYRQDPGQGLRLIYYSQIVNDFQKGDIAEGYSVSREKKESFPLTVTSAQKNPTAFYLCASSTNRGTEAFFGQGTRLTVV.